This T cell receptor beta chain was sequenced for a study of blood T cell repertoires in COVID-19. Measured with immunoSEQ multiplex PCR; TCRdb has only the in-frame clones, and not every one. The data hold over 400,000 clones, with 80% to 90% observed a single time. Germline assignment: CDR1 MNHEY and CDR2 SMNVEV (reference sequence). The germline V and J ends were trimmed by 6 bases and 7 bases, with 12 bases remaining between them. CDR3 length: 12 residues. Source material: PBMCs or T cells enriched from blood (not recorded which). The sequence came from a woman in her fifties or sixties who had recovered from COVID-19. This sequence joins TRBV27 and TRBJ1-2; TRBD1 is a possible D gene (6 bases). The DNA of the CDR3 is TGTGCCAGCAGCAAAGGGGGGGTTGGCTACACCTTC. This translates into CASSKGGVGYTF.